One sample yielded the 17 T cell receptor beta chains listed below, sequenced in a study of cytomegalovirus exposure and HLA in healthy donors. It was with 60 Vbeta and 13 Jbeta primers that the PCR ran. Assay: immunoSEQ multiplex PCR; the TCRdb copy retains only in-frame clones and omits some. In the table there are some 110,000 clones, roughly 77% of which are singletons. Sequencing used PBMCs. The receptors were gathered from a man between 50 and 59 years old in good health and CMV-seropositive.

The rearrangement links TRBV5-4 to TRBJ2-7; 11 bases line up with TRBD1. Trimming at V came to 4 bases and at J to 5 bases, leaving 8 bases not matched to a gene. CDR1 SGHNT and CDR2 YYREEE come from the germline V gene (reference sequence). This CDR3 is built from 15 residues. CDR3: CASSLPGQGDDEQYF. In nucleotides, the CDR3 is TGTGCCAGCAGCCTGCCGGGACAGGGGGACGACGAGCAGTACTTC.

This sequence joins TRBV9 and TRBJ1-1; no clear D. The V gene lost 2 bases and the J gene lost 2 bases, with 7 bases spanning the gap. This CDR3 comprises 13 residues. Germline loops: CDR1 SGDLS, CDR2 YYNGEE. The CDR3 nucleotides read TGTGCCAGCAGCGTTTCTAGTAACACTGAAGCTTTCTTT. Translating gives CASSVSSNTEAFF.

This clone was recorded once. The chain couples TRBV14 to TRBJ2-7; the D gene is possibly TRBD2 (5 bases). CDR1 SGHDN and CDR2 FVKESK come from the germline V gene. Between the trimmed V and J ends, which lost 1 base and 11 bases, there was a span of 15 bases. The CDR3 spans 13 residues. The CDR3 DNA is TGTGCCAGCAGCCAAGTTAACAGCCCGGAGGAGTACTTC. Translated: CASSQVNSPEEYF.

The J gene is TRBJ2-5, the V gene TRBV30, with D maybe TRBD1 (6 bases). This CDR3 contains 14 residues. From germline, CDR1 is GTSNPN and CDR2 SVGIG (reference sequence). The germline V and J ends were trimmed by 2 bases and 1 base, with 11 bases remaining between them. CDR3 in amino acids: CAWSLRTVQETQYF. Here the CDR3 DNA reads TGTGCCTGGAGTTTAAGGACAGTCCAAGAGACCCAGTACTTC.

This chain uses TRBV10-1 with TRBJ2-1; 11 bases align to TRBD1. Germline V gives CDR1 WNHNN, CDR2 SYGVQD (reference sequence). This CDR3 has 15 residues. The trim removed 1 base at V and 5 bases at J, leaving 1 base unmatched. DNA of the CDR3: TGCGCCAGCAGTGAGTGGACAGGGGGCCACAATGAGCAGTTCTTC. This codes for CASSEWTGGHNEQFF.

The V gene is TRBV5-3, the J gene TRBJ2-7, with a tentative D call TRBD1 (6 bases). TRBV5-3 is identified as an open reading frame with a role that is uncertain. CDR3 length: 15 residues. Between the trimmed V and J ends, which lost 6 bases and 2 bases, there was a span of 18 bases. The CDR3 DNA sequence: TGTGCCAGAACCACGGACAGCATTATCCCCTACGAGCAGTACTTC. Translating gives CARTTDSIIPYEQYF.

This clone came up once. The chain links TRBV5-4 to TRBJ1-2, with a tentative D call TRBD1 (6 bases). The V and J ends lost 0 bases and 0 bases respectively, with 6 bases between them. The CDR3 is 14 amino acids. Germline V CDR1 and CDR2: SGHNT, YYREEE (reference sequence). The CDR3 loop is CASSLDRANYGYTF. CDR3 sequence (DNA): TGTGCCAGCAGCTTGGACAGGGCTAACTATGGCTACACCTTC. Combining the CDR3 with reference TRBV5-4 and TRBJ1-2 gives the whole variable domain ETGVTQSPTHLIKTRGQQVTLRCSSQSGHNTVSWYQQALGQGPQFIFQYYREEENGRGNFPPRFSGLQFPNYSSELNVNALELDDSALYLCASSLDRANYGYTFGSGTRLTVV.

The table lists this clone with a count of one. V usage is TRBV5-6 and J usage is TRBJ2-2; 7 nucleotides align to TRBD2. Trimming cost V 1 base and J 6 bases; bases outside gene matches: 0. Per the germline V gene, CDR1 is SGHDT and CDR2 is YYEEEE. The CDR3 covers 13 residues. CDR3 in amino acids: CASSLRGAGELFF. DNA for the CDR3: TGTGCCAGCAGCTTGCGGGGGGCCGGGGAGCTGTTTTTT. Full variable domain (missing parts from reference TRBV5-6 and TRBJ2-2): DAGVTQSPTHLIKTRGQQVTLRCSPKSGHDTVSWYQQALGQGPQFIFQYYEEEERQRGNFPDRFSGHQFPNYSSELNVNALLLGDSALYLCASSLRGAGELFFGEGSRLTVL.

The sample holds one count of this clone. This chain links TRBV28 with TRBJ1-1, with D maybe TRBD1 (5 bases). V lost 2 bases, J lost 0 bases, and 16 bases lay in between. The CDR3 is 17 residues long. Germline CDR1 is MDHEN and CDR2 is SYDVKM. The CDR3 sequence: CASSLRLRGRMNTEAFF. The CDR3 DNA follows: TGTGCCAGCAGTTTAAGGTTAAGGGGTCGGATGAACACTGAAGCTTTCTTT.

V usage is TRBV7-8 and J usage is TRBJ2-7, with 7 bases that match TRBD2. The V and J ends lost 0 bases and 1 base, in that order; junction bases with no gene match: 3. CDR1 and CDR2 from the germline V gene are SGHVS and FQNEAQ. The CDR3 runs to 15 residues. CDR3 amino acids: CASSLAGGRSYEQYF. CDR3 coding DNA: TGTGCCAGCAGCTTAGCGGGAGGGAGGTCCTACGAGCAGTACTTC.

This clone has only one observation. The rearrangement links TRBV10-2 to TRBJ2-6; 11 bases agree with TRBD1. The germline V gene has CDR1 WSHSY and CDR2 SAAADI. The CDR3 contains 18 residues. Germline trimming cut 7 bases from V and 4 bases from J; bases unmatched to any gene: 12. DNA for the CDR3: TGCGCCAGCACCCCATTCGGACAGGGGGCGTGGGGGGCCAACGTCCTGACTTTC. Translation: CASTPFGQGAWGANVLTF.

This chain uses TRBV19 with TRBJ1-3, with TRBD1 as a possible D gene (6 bases). V was clipped by 4 bases and J by 15 bases, with 19 bases between them. CDR1 and CDR2 from the germline V gene are LNHDA and SQIVND (reference sequence). The CDR3 covers 13 residues. CDR3 nucleotide sequence: TGTGCCAGTAGTACAGGACAGCGCCAAGAAGCATATTTT. Translating gives CASSTGQRQEAYF.

The J gene is TRBJ2-5, the V gene TRBV10-3; 10 nucleotides agree with TRBD1. Losses at the gene ends were 7 bases for V and 5 bases for J; bases not matched to a gene: 10. Germline V gene data show CDR1 as ENHRY and CDR2 as SYGVKD. This CDR3 is built from 15 residues. CDR3 nucleotides: TGTGCCATCAAAGCTTCGGGACAGGGGAGGGAGACCCAGTACTTC. Its protein is CAIKASGQGRETQYF.

The chain recombines TRBV11-2 with TRBJ2-5; possible D gene TRBD2, 5 bases. Trimming took off 6 bases at V and 5 bases at J, with 19 bases between the two ends. The CDR3 covers 15 residues. Germline V lookup: CDR1 SGHAT, CDR2 FQNNGV. CDR3 DNA: TGTGCCAGCAGTCAACCCGAGGGCCCCCGGGAGACCCAGTACTTC. It encodes CASSQPEGPRETQYF.

The chain is built from TRBV18 and TRBJ1-3; no reliable D call. V was pared by 3 bases and J by 0 bases, with 12 bases between. The germline V gene encodes CDR1 KGHSH and CDR2 LQKENI. The CDR3 runs 16 residues. In DNA form, the CDR3 reads TGTGCCAGCTCACCTCGTGGTCACAGCTCTGGAAACACCATATATTTT. This gives the protein CASSPRGHSSGNTIYF.

This chain links TRBV6-5 with TRBJ2-5; D is ambiguous. The germline gives CDR1 MNHEY, CDR2 SVGAGI. The V end lost 0 bases, the J end lost 5 bases, and 10 bases lay between the germline ends. The CDR3 covers 14 residues. The CDR3 coding sequence is TGTGCCAGCAGTTACTCCCAGGCTCGGGAGACCCAGTACTTC. Translating gives CASSYSQARETQYF.

CDR3 region: CASSFSPLAGDGNTQYF. CDR3 in DNA: TGTGCCAGCAGCTTTTCCCCTCTAGCGGGAGATGGAAATACGCAGTATTTT. V usage is TRBV5-5 and J usage is TRBJ2-3, with TRBD2 identical over 10 bases. Germline values: CDR1 SGHKS, CDR2 YYEKEE (reference sequence). The ends lost 2 bases at V and 7 bases at J; junction bases unmatched: 13. The CDR3 runs 17 residues. Full variable domain (outside the CDR3, taken from reference TRBV5-5 and TRBJ2-3): DAGVTQSPTHLIKTRGQQVTLRCSPISGHKSVSWYQQVLGQGPQFIFQYYEKEERGRGNFPDRFSARQFPNYSSELNVNALLLGDSALYLCASSFSPLAGDGNTQYFGPGTRLTVL.